The 5 T cell receptor beta chains below all came from one sample that was sequenced in a study of CD8 T cells in ankylosing spondylitis. Study-wide results and limits: Fewer than ten highly homologous variants made up a TCR beta motif that seemed to typify ankylosing spondylitis blood.

Their cognate antigens are unknown. TCRdb reanalysed the 5' RACE reads using MiXCR and keeps one entry per CDR3 protein. The sample yields 750,000 to 850,000 distinct CDR3 sequences, approximately 12% seen once. The sequenced sample consisted of blood, either unsorted or a sorted T cell fraction (not recorded which). The receptors shown here come from a male donor with ankylosing spondylitis.

The chain recombines TRBV15 with TRBJ1-6, with 8 bases aligning to TRBD1. J lost 6 bases, V lost 3 bases, and 7 bases had no gene match. This CDR3 is built from 16 residues. CDR1 and CDR2 from the germline V gene are LNHNV and YYDKDF (reference sequence). DNA for the CDR3: TGTGCCACCAGCAGGCCCAGGACAGGGCTTAATTCACCCCTCCACTTT. Encoded protein: CATSRPRTGLNSPLHF.

This clonotype came up once. The J gene is TRBJ1-4, the V gene TRBV5-5, with no clear D. The V gene's germline CDR1 is SGHKS and CDR2 YYEKEE (reference sequence). V shed 4 bases and J shed 8 bases, with 9 bases lying between them. The CDR3 is 12 amino acids. As DNA, the CDR3 is TGTGCCAGCAGCCGCGAAGTCGAAAAACTGTTTTTT. Its translation is CASSREVEKLFF.

The gene calls are TRBV6-2 or TRBV6-3 and TRBJ2-7; 13 bases map to TRBD2. Losses at the gene ends were 5 bases for V and 1 base for J; bases not matched to a gene: 26. Germline CDR1 MNHEY, CDR2 SVGEGT. The CDR3 extends over 23 amino acids. CDR3 DNA: TGTGCCAGCAGTCACCCCCAGACTAGCGGGAGGAATTCCCTTCTCCTTAGGTCCTACGAGCAGTACTTC. Encoded protein: CASSHPQTSGRNSLLLRSYEQYF.

V gene TRBV20-1 combines with J gene TRBJ1-1; D call uncertain. This CDR3 contains 11 residues. Deletions cut 7 bases from V and 11 bases from J, with 17 bases between. CDR1 is DFQATT and CDR2 is SNEGSKA in the germline V gene (reference sequence). The CDR3 is CSDIRPLGAFF. Written as DNA, the CDR3 is TGCAGTGATATCAGGCCACTGGGGGCTTTCTTT.

The V gene is TRBV7-2, the J gene TRBJ1-1; D gene unclear. Germline lookup yields CDR1 SGHTA and CDR2 FQGNSA. Trimming cost V 5 bases and J 3 bases, with 19 bases left between them. The CDR3 spans 16 residues. Written as DNA, the CDR3 is TGTGCCAGCAGCCCCCGTGATAACAGAGCTCACACTGAAGCTTTCTTT. Translation gives CASSPRDNRAHTEAFF.